Each of the 6 T cell receptor beta chains below was sequenced from the same sample in a study of T cells in Graves' hyperthyroidism and ophthalmopathy (dated by TCRdb to about 2019). Library method: multiplex PCR. Sequencing was carried out with an Illumina HiSeq 2000. The TCR beta CDR3 regions were amplified from RNA transcripts. A first-round RT-PCR of the TCR CDR3 used the HTBI primer set with the Qiagen OneStep RT-PCR kit. The raw public reads went through TCRdb reprocessing: fastp at Q25, MiXCR clone calling, in-frame beta chains kept. Each record represents a unique CDR3 protein, reported with the most common genes and DNA among its rows. The table for this sample lists 530,000 or so distinct CDR3 sequences; 46% of them were counted only once. Jointly, the top ten make up more than 7.5% of the sample. What was sequenced was peripheral blood or thyroid tissue (not recorded which). These receptors were collected from a woman aged 18 to 35 with Graves' hyperthyroidism.

The chain has TRBV5-1 and TRBJ2-6, with a possible D match to TRBD2 (5 bases). The CDR3 has 15 residues. Trimming left V 3 bases short and J 4 bases short, with 11 bases between. Germline V gene lookup returns CDR1 SGHRS and CDR2 YFSETQ. The CDR3 loop reads CASSYPSSGANVLTF. In DNA, the CDR3 is TGCGCCAGCAGCTACCCTAGCTCGGGGGCCAACGTCCTGACTTTC.

This chain links TRBV7-2 with TRBJ1-2, with a tentative D call TRBD1 (5 bases). The CDR3 has 14 residues. Between the trimmed V and J ends, which lost 5 bases and 4 bases, there was a span of 14 bases. The germline gives CDR1 SGHTA, CDR2 FQGNSA. Written as DNA, the CDR3 is TGTGCCAGCAGCCCCCAGGGAGTCGGCTATGGCTACACCTTC. It yields the protein CASSPQGVGYGYTF.

This clonotype has a handful of counts. The genes are TRBV13 and TRBJ1-2, with TRBD1 as a possible D gene (5 bases). The CDR3 is made up of 13 amino acids. The ends were cut back, 1 base at V and 8 bases at J, with 11 bases in the middle. Per germline, CDR1 PRHDT and CDR2 FYEKMQ (reference sequence). CDR3 nucleotides: TGTGCCAGCAGCTTAGATGGGGGGAGGGGCTACACCTTC. Its translation: CASSLDGGRGYTF.

This clonotype was recorded many times. The genes are TRBV20-1 and TRBJ2-7; the match to TRBD1 covers 7 bases. CDR3 size: 12 residues. The V segment lost 6 bases and the J segment 1 base; nucleotides outside the gene matches: 3. CDR1 and CDR2 (germline): DFQATT, SNEGSKA (reference sequence). The CDR3 region is CSASQGSYEQYF. The CDR3 DNA sequence: TGCAGTGCCTCACAGGGGTCCTACGAGCAGTACTTC.

This clonotype was detected many times. The gene calls are TRBV19 and TRBJ1-2; TRBD1 matches at 9 bases. V lost 5 bases and J lost 4; bases outside the gene matches: 14. CDR3 length: 17 residues. CDR1 is LNHDA and CDR2 is SQIVND in the germline V gene (reference sequence). In DNA, the CDR3 is TGTGCCAGTAGTTCCCCGGGACAGGGCATCTCACTCTATGGCTACACCTTC. It encodes CASSSPGQGISLYGYTF.

The table lists this clonotype with many counts. This chain uses TRBV19 with TRBJ2-7, with D unclear. The V and J ends lost 5 bases and 4 bases respectively, with 12 bases between them. The CDR3 contains 13 residues. Germline V lookup: CDR1 LNHDA, CDR2 SQIVND (reference sequence). DNA of the CDR3: TGTGCCAGTAGTCAGGCCAGAAAGTACGAGCAGTACTTC. Translated: CASSQARKYEQYF.